This T cell receptor beta chain comes out of a study of T-cell reconstitution after alpha-beta-depleted transplantation in children. The V gene end was trimmed by 3 bases and the J gene end by 5 bases; junction bases not matched to a gene: 4. This CDR3 comprises 13 residues. Germline V gives CDR1 MNHEY, CDR2 SMNVEV (reference sequence). This clonotype has a handful of counts. The TCRbeta library incorporated unique molecular identifiers. TCRdb analysed the PCR reads with MiXCR anew, one entry per CDR3 protein. The table lists around 370,000 distinct CDR3 sequences, 10% to 13% of them singletons, with under 3% in the top ten.

V gene TRBV27 combines with J gene TRBJ2-7; 7 bases align to TRBD2. This clonotype originated in a human donor who donated a stem cell graft to a child with acute lymphoblastic leukemia. The sequencing here drew on PBMCs from the stem cell graft donor, taken from the stem cell graft. This CDR3 is CASSFMGGDEQYF. In nucleotides, the CDR3 is TGTGCCAGCAGTTTTATGGGGGGGGACGAGCAGTACTTC.